This T cell receptor beta chain was sequenced in a study of blood T cell repertoires in COVID-19. Methods used by the authors: The authors estimated nucleated cell counts from reference gene primer amplification. Sequencing was performed with immunoSEQ multiplex PCR; in TCRdb, only in-frame clones are kept and a portion is missing. V, J and clone size derive from that table, while D and trimming were established from the DNA sequence. Of 120,000 or so clones in the sample, around four fifths were seen once. After removal of 2 bases from V and 4 bases from J, the junction contained 9 bases not matched to a gene. The length of the CDR3 is 16 residues. Per germline, CDR1 SGHVS and CDR2 FQNEAQ. The sample holds one count of this clone.

The chain joins TRBV7-8 to TRBJ1-1; 8 nucleotides align to TRBD1. Sequenced sample: peripheral blood. The source is a man aged 55 to 70 with acute or convalescent COVID-19. The chain's CDR3 is CASSLPPQGAITEAFF. The CDR3 bases are TGTGCCAGCAGCTTACCCCCGCAGGGGGCGATCACTGAAGCTTTCTTT.